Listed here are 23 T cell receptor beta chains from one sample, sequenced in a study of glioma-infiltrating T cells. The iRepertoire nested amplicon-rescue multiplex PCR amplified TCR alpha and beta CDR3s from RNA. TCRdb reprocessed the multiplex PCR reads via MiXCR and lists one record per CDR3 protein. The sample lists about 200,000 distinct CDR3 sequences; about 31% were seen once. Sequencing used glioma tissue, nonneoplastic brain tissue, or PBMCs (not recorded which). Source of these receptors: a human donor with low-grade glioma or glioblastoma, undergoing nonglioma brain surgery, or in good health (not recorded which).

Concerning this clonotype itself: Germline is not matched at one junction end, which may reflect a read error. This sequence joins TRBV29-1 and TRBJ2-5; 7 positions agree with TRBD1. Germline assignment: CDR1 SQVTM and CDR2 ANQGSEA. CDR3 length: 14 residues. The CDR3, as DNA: TGCAACGTTGCCCCTCGGACAGGCCAAGAGACCCAGTACTTC. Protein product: CNVAPRTGQETQYF.

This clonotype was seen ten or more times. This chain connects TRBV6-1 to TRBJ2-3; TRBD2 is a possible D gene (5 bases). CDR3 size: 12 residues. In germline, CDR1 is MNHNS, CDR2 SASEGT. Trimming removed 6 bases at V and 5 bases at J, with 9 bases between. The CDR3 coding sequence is TGTGCCAGCAGGGACTCCGAAGATACGCAGTATTTT. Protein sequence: CASRDSEDTQYF.

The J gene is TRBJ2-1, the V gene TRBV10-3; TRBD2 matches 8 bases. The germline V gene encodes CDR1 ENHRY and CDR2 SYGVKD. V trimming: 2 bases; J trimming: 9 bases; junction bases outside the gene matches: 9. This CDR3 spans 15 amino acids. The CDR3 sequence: CAISEGTSPVGEQFF. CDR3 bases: TGTGCCATCAGTGAGGGGACTAGTCCGGTCGGTGAGCAGTTCTTC.

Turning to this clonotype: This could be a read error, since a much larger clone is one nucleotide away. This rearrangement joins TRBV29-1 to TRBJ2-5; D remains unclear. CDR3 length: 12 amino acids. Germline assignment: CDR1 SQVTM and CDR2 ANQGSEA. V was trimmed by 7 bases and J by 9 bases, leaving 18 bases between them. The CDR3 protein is CSGIAERAAQYF. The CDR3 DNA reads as TGCAGCGGGATCGCTGAACGGGCGGCCCAGTACTTC.

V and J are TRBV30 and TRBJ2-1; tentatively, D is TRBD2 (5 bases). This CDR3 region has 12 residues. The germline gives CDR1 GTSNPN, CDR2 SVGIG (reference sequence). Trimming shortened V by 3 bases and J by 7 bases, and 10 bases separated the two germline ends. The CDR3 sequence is CAWSITSNEQFF. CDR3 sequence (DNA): TGTGCCTGGAGCATAACTAGTAATGAGCAGTTCTTC.

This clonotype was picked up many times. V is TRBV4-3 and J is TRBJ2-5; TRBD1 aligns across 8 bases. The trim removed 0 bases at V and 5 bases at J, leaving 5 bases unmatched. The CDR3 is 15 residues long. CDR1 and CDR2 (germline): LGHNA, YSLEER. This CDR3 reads CASSQEWTGRETQYF. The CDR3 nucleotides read TGCGCCAGCAGCCAAGAGTGGACAGGGCGGGAGACCCAGTACTTC.

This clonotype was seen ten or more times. The CDR3 spells CASSQGYGPQHF. CDR3 DNA: TGTGCCAGCAGCCAGGGTTATGGGCCCCAGCATTTT. The chain has TRBV3-1 and TRBJ1-5; D remains ambiguous. The CDR3 sequence is 12 residues long. V lost 3 bases and J 9 bases, leaving 9 bases between the germline ends. Germline CDR1 LGHDT, CDR2 YNNKEL (reference sequence). Variable domain in full (rest from reference TRBV3-1 and TRBJ1-5): DTAVSQTPKYLVTQMGNDKSIKCEQNLGHDTMYWYKQDSKKFLKIMFSYNNKELIINETVPNRFSPKSPDKAHLNLHINSLELGDSAVYFCASSQGYGPQHFGDGTRLSIL.

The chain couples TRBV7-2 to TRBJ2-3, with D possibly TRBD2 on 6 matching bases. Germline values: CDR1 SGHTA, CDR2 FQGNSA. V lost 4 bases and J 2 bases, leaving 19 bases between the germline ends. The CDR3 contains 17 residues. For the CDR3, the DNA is TGTGCCAGCAGCTACCGTCGAACTAGCCCCACCACAGATACGCAGTATTTT. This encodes CASSYRRTSPTTDTQYF.

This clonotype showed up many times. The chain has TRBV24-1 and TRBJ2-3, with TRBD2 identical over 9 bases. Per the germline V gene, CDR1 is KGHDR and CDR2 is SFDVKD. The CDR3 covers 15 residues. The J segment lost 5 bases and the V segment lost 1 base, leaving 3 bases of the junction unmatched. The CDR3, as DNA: TGTGCCACCAGTGATTTCAATAGCGGGAGAGATACGCAGTATTTT. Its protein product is CATSDFNSGRDTQYF.

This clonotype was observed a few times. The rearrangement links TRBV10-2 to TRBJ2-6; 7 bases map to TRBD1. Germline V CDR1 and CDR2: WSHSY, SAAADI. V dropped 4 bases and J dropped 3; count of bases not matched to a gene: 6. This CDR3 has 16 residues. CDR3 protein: CASSGAGGYGANVLTF. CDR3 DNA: TGCGCCAGCAGTGGTGCAGGGGGTTATGGGGCCAACGTCCTGACTTTC.

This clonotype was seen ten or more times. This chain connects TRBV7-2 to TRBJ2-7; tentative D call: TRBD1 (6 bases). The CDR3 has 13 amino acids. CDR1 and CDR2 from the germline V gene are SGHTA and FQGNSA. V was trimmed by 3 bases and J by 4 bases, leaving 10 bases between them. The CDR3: CASSLDRNYEQYF. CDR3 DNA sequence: TGTGCCAGCAGCTTGGACAGAAATTACGAGCAGTACTTC.

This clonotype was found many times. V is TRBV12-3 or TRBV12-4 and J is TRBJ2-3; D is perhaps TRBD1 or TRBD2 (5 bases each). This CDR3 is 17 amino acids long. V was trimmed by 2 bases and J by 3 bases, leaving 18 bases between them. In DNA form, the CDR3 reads TGTGCCAGCAGTTTACATACCGGGACCGCGGGTACAGATACGCAGTATTTT. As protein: CASSLHTGTAGTDTQYF.

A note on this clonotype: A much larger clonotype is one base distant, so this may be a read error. In nucleotides, the CDR3 is TGTGCCAGTGGACAGGGGCCATCATTTAGCTATGGCCACACCTTC. Translation gives CASGQGPSFSYGHTF. This chain connects TRBV19 to TRBJ1-2, with 9 nucleotides matching TRBD1. The CDR3 covers 15 residues. Germline CDR1 is LNHDA and CDR2 is SQIVND (reference sequence).

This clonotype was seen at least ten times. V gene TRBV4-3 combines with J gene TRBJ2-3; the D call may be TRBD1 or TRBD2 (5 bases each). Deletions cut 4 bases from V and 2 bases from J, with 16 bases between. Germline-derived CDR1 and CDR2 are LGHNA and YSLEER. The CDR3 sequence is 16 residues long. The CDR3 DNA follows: TGCGCCAGCAGCCCGTCGGGGCTAGGGGACACAGATACGCAGTATTTT. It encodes CASSPSGLGDTDTQYF.

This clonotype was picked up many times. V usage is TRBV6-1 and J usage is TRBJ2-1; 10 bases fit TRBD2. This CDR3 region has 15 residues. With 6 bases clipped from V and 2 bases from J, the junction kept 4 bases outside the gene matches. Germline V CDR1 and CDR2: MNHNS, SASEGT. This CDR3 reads CASSSLAGTYNEQFF. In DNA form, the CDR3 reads TGTGCCAGCAGCTCACTAGCGGGGACCTACAATGAGCAGTTCTTC.

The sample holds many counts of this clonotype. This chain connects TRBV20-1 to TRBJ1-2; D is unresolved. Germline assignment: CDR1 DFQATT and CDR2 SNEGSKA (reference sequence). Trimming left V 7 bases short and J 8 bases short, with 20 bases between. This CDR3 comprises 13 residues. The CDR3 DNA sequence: TGCAGTGTTGATCGGACGGACCAGATCGGCTACACCTTC. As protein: CSVDRTDQIGYTF.

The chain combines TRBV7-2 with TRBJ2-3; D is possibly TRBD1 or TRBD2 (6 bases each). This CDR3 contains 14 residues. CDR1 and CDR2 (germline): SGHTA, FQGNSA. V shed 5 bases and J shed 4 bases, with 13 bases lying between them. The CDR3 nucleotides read TGTGCCAGCAGCGTAGGGGGGCCCCCAGATACGCAGTATTTT. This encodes CASSVGGPPDTQYF. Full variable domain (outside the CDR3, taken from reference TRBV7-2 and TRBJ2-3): GAGVSQSPSNKVTEKGKDVELRCDPISGHTALYWYRQSLGQGLEFLIYFQGNSAPDKSGLPSDRFSAERTGGSVSTLTIQRTQQEDSAVYLCASSVGGPPDTQYFGPGTRLTVL.

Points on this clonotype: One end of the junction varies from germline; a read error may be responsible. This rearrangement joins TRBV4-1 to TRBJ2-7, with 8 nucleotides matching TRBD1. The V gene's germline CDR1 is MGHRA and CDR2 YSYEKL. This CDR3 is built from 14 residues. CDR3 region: CDSSPRTGSYEQYF. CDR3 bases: TGCGACAGCAGCCCGCGGACAGGGAGCTACGAGCAGTACTTC.

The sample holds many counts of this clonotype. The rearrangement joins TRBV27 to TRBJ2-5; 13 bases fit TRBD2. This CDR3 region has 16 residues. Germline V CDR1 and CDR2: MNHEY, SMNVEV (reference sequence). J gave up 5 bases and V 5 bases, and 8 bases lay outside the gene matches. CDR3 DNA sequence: TGTGCCAGCAGTGGAGGGACTAGCGGGAAAAGGGAGACCCAGTACTTC. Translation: CASSGGTSGKRETQYF.

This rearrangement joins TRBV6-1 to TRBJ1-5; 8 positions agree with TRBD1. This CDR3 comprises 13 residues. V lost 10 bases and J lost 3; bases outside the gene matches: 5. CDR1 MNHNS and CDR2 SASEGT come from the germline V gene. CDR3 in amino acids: CANMDRVNQPQHF. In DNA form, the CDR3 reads TGTGCCAACATGGACAGGGTCAATCAGCCCCAGCATTTT.

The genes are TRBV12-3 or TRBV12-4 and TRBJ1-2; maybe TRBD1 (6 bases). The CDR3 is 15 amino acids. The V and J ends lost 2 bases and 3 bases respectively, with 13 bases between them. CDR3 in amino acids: CASSLTLGQDYGYTF. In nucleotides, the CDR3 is TGTGCCAGCAGTTTAACACTGGGACAAGACTATGGCTACACCTTC.

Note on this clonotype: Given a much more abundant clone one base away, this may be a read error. CDR3 sequence reads: CASSPGQGWGEQFF. The CDR3 nucleotides read TGTGCCAGCTCACCCGGACAGGGATGGGGTGAGCAGTTCTTC. V is TRBV28 and J is TRBJ2-1; 8 bases match TRBD1. In germline, CDR1 is MDHEN, CDR2 SYDVKM. The CDR3 has 14 residues. The V segment lost 8 bases and the J segment 9 bases; nucleotides outside the gene matches: 12.

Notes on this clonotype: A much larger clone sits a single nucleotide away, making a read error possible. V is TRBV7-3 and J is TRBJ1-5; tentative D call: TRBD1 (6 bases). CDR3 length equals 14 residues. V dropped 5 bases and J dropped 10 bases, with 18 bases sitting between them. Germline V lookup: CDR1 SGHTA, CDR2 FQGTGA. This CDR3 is CASSRKQGTHPQHF. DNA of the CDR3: TGTGCCAGCAGCAGAAAACAGGGCACTCACCCCCAGCATTTT.